The sequence of this T cell receptor beta chain was determined in a study of OX40 agonist ivuxolimab in advanced cancers. Study results and limitations: Certain nonresponders additionally had low normalized T-cell clonal expansion.

This CDR3 comprises 14 residues. V lost 5 bases and J lost 1; bases outside the gene matches: 7. Germline CDR1 reads SQVTM; CDR2 reads ANQGSEA. TCRdb keeps only in-frame clones here, not all; method: immunoSEQ multiplex PCR. The sample has about 61,000 clones, about 88% seen once. On this clone: Its antigen is unidentified.

This rearrangement joins TRBV29-1 to TRBJ1-2; 7 bases line up with TRBD1. Sequencing was performed on CD4+ or CD8+ T cells sorted from blood, taken in a trial of the OX40 agonist ivuxolimab. This TCR was sampled from an adult with an advanced solid tumor such as melanoma, head and neck, liver or kidney cancer. The CDR3 DNA is TGCAGCGTTCTTAAGACAGGGAATAACTATGGCTACACCTTC. Its translation: CSVLKTGNNYGYTF.